This T cell receptor beta chain was captured in a study of T cells in tuberculosis. The study's findings and limits: Selection depended on which cryopreserved specimens were available. GMM-specific TCRs were nearer to active tuberculosis alpha repertoires, suggesting expansion.

The data were produced by immunoSEQ multiplex PCR, yet TCRdb's version contains in-frame clones alone and is incomplete. The repertoire consists of about 43,000 clones, with 94% occurring once and the leading ten covering about 2%. Points on this clone: Its antigen is currently unknown.

This CDR3 spans 14 amino acids. Germline V gene lookup returns CDR1 SGHTA and CDR2 FQGNSA. V lost 3 bases to trimming and J lost 3 bases, with 11 bases between them. At study entry, adolescents had tuberculin skin tests and IGRA screening. The TCR was taken from a donor under 30 with latent tuberculosis or without tuberculosis infection. Some clones in this sample may be carry-over from other donors' samples. Sample: PBMCs. The chain has TRBV7-2 and TRBJ1-1; TRBD1 might be the D (5 bases). CDR3 residues: CASSFRAVDTEAFF. The CDR3 nucleotides read TGTGCCAGCAGCTTCAGGGCGGTGGACACTGAAGCTTTCTTT. Based on the CDR3 plus reference TRBV7-2 and TRBJ1-1, the full variable domain is GAGVSQSPSNKVTEKGKDVELRCDPISGHTALYWYRQSLGQGLEFLIYFQGNSAPDKSGLPSDRFSAERTGGSVSTLTIQRTQQEDSAVYLCASSFRAVDTEAFFGQGTRLTVV.